In its sample, the clone carrying this TCR beta chain was seen a few times. Its antigen is still unknown. The V end was cut by 0 bases, the J end by 5 bases, with 9 bases between. The CDR3 is 14 amino acids. The germline V gene has CDR1 SGDLS and CDR2 YYNGEE. This record comes from a study of memory CD4+ T cells and cytomegalovirus serostatus. Findings of the study overall: Suggested: most of the CMV-linked TCR signature lies in CD4+ memory cells.

Assay: immunoSEQ multiplex PCR; the TCRdb copy retains only in-frame clones and omits some. This table has under 85,000 clones, just under 80% appearing once. Single viable CD3+CD4+CD8-CD45RO+ cells were sorted as the memory CD4+ T cells. The clonotype comes from an adult in good health and CMV-seropositive. V usage is TRBV9 and J usage is TRBJ2-1, with unresolved D. The material sequenced was memory CD4+ T cells from blood. This CDR3 is CASSVDVPNNEQFF. CDR3 nucleotides: TGTGCCAGCAGCGTAGATGTCCCAAACAATGAGCAGTTCTTC.